The sequence of this T cell receptor beta chain was determined in a study of T cells in Graves' hyperthyroidism and ophthalmopathy. Study conclusions and caveats: Ophthalmopathy and stable hyperthyroidism were told apart by a 13 V-J model. Within blood appeared most thyroid clonotypes that had expanded above 0.001.

There were TCR beta CDR3 regions amplified from RNA transcripts. With the HTBI primer set, the TCR CDR3 went through a first round of RT-PCR. TCRdb redid the calling of the multiplex PCR reads with MiXCR, one entry per CDR3 protein. The table records some 490,000 distinct CDR3 sequences, roughly 23% of them present only once. This clonotype has at least ten counts. Its matching antigen is unknown. Ophthalmopathy patients had Clinical Activity Score at least 3, NOSPECS grade at least 4, duration under 3 months. Orbital computed tomography, thyroid ultrasound, serum thyroxine and TRAb, and clinical symptoms together informed the diagnoses. The TCR sequence derives from a woman in her 70s with Graves' ophthalmopathy. Sequencing was performed on blood.

The CDR3 sequence is CASNPYKNTEAFF. The CDR3 nucleotides read TGTGCCAGCAACCCTTACAAGAACACTGAAGCTTTCTTT. The genes are TRBV2 and TRBJ1-1; D gene ambiguous. The CDR3 is made up of 13 amino acids. With 7 bases removed from V and 1 base from J, the gap between germline ends came to 10 bases. Germline lookup yields CDR1 SNHLY and CDR2 FYNNEI. Full variable domain (outside the CDR3, taken from reference TRBV2 and TRBJ1-1): EPEVTQTPSHQVTQMGQEVILRCVPISNHLYFYWYRQILGQKVEFLVSFYNNEISEKSEIFDDQFSVERPDGSNFTLKIRSTKLEDSAMYFCASNPYKNTEAFFGQGTRLTVV.